The subject of this entry is one T cell receptor beta chain. The target of this receptor is not known. The record has no base qualities; no much larger clone is one base away. Including the terminal cysteine and phenylalanine, the CDR3 comprises 16 residues. Left in the record is the CDR3 DNA by itself, 48 bases read in frame from the first base. From the germline V gene, CDR1 is SGDLS and CDR2 is YYNGEE. Germline trimming: 0 bases from V, 7 bases from J; junction bases outside gene matches: 11. During the collection period, no infections or other immune events were recorded for the healthy donors. Healthy-donor blood repertoires served as a training cohort to calibrate time-dependent variance in a beta-binomial model of T-cell clone differential abundance. There were about ten healthy donors in the training cohort, of whom 3 were female and 7 were male. An age range of roughly 25 to 65 years, with an average of roughly 45 years, was recorded for the donors. Whole blood was collected from each healthy donor at three time points spaced 2 to 3 weeks apart and obtained from a commercial supplier. For immunosequencing, genomic DNA was extracted from whole blood that had not been sorted.

The data are from a study of identifying expanded T cells in peripheral blood (dated by TCRdb to the late 2010s). Regarding the research as a whole: Separate aliquots of the same genomic DNA pool were sequenced to produce technical replicates, and four replicates were compared in pairs. General study outcomes and caveats: The authors expected that over much longer intervals, such as months to years, biological variance in healthy repertoires might increase even further. About 1.1 differentially abundant clones were flagged by the binomial model between technical replicates, whereas about 16 and 20 were flagged over approximately two weeks and four weeks, respectively. For all healthy donors, the variance in clone template counts between two-week samples rose significantly as total template count increased. The beta-binomial model significantly reduced the number of clones called differentially abundant and the false-positive rate across all healthy-donor time intervals.

The immunoSEQ Assay, which relies on bias-controlled multiplex PCR amplification of genomic DNA, was used to profile TCRbeta CDR3 regions. From the authors' description of their analysis: The absolute abundance of each unique TCRbeta CDR3 region was quantified after sequences were collapsed and filtered. Differential abundance was assessed using a binomial (Fisher-equivalent) model and a beta-binomial model in which time-dependent variance fitted from healthy donors was added. Clones with fewer than 5 combined templates were removed, and a clone was called differentially abundant if the clone's Benjamini-Hochberg FDR was below 0.01. Using the form v = (b*log(k)+a)^2, the beta-binomial variance was modeled as a function of the total template count across the two samples. TCRdb took over this immuneACCESS table, retaining in-frame rearrangements with V and J assigned. Such tables are incomplete; in checked studies, under half of the missing clones stem from an unresolved V gene, and the remainder is unexplained. The V and J calls and clone size come from that table; D and trimming were worked out from the DNA. This sample gives 75,000 to 100,000 clones in total; 70% to 90% of them show up just once. The ten largest make up around 3% of the sample.

The sequenced material came from blood. The V and J genes are TRBV9 and TRBJ2-7, with TRBD2 identical over 9 junction bases. The sequence derives from a person between 18 and 75 years old in good health. This receptor carries the CDR3 CASSVGSGGRSGEQYF. At the DNA level, the sequence is TGTGCCAGCAGCGTAGGGAGCGGGGGGAGGTCCGGGGAGCAGTACTTC.